Listed here is a single T cell receptor beta chain. Its antigen is not identified. Resected material from corrective heart surgery provided the thymus tissue analysed. Immunologically healthy infants in Finland undergoing congenital heart defect surgery were the donors. Trimming took off 5 bases at V and 0 bases at J, with 15 bases between the two ends. This CDR3 contains 16 residues. Germline lookup yields CDR1 MNHEY and CDR2 SMNVEV (reference sequence). The sample is drawn from a study of human thymus T cells. General study results and limits: Thymic repertoires from unrelated individuals overlapped highly, related research reported. There appeared to be biased usage of V and J genes in thymic and blood repertoires.

Some clones are missing from TCRdb's copy, which holds only in-frame ones; the method was immunoSEQ multiplex PCR. The sample lists 100,000 to 150,000 clones, around 96% occurring once. Sequenced: thymus tissue. The receptor was isolated from a boy under two years old with a congenital heart defect but otherwise immunologically healthy. The V call is TRBV27, the J call TRBJ2-3, with a weak D call TRBD2 (6 bases). Here the CDR3 DNA reads TGTGCCAGCAGTCCCGGACTAACCCAGAGCACAGATACGCAGTATTTT. It is translated as CASSPGLTQSTDTQYF.